This is a list of T cell receptor beta chains from one sample in a study of Ad26.COV2.S vaccination and SARS-CoV-2 variants. Measured with immunoSEQ multiplex PCR; TCRdb has only the in-frame clones, and not every one. The sample gives hundreds of thousands of clones, roughly nine tenths of which show up once; about 1.5% is in the top ten. Sample: peripheral blood, taken in a trial of Ad26.COV2.S vaccine versus placebo. The receptors here all came from a person between 18 and 65 years old who received the Ad26.COV2.S COVID-19 vaccine or a placebo. CDR3s include the opening cysteine and the closing phenylalanine or tryptophan. Fields, in order: clone size, V gene, J gene, D gene, CDR3 protein, CDR3 DNA. A D gene is named only where the DNA matches it firmly. Clone size appears in some rows only: once, few, many, or a class for an expanded clone.

clone size: .; V gene: TRBV30; J gene: TRBJ1-2; D gene: .; CDR3 protein: CAWSVLLDGYTF; CDR3 DNA: TGTGCCTGGAGTGTACTGTTGGATGGCTACACCTTC
clone size: .; V gene: TRBV14; J gene: TRBJ2-7; D gene: TRBD2; CDR3 protein: CASSRGGGFYEQYF; CDR3 DNA: TGTGCCAGCAGCCGGGGCGGGGGATTCTACGAGCAGTACTTC
clone size: .; V gene: TRBV23-1; J gene: TRBJ1-5; D gene: TRBD1; CDR3 protein: CASSLPGQGNQPQHF; CDR3 DNA: TGCGCCAGCAGTCTACCGGGACAGGGAAATCAGCCCCAGCATTTT
clone size: .; V gene: TRBV11-2; J gene: TRBJ2-5; D gene: TRBD1; CDR3 protein: CASSLPTGIETQYF; CDR3 DNA: TGTGCCAGCAGCTTACCGACAGGGATAGAGACCCAGTACTTC
clone size: .; V gene: TRBV11-2; J gene: TRBJ2-7; D gene: .; CDR3 protein: CASSLDFPSYEQYF; CDR3 DNA: TGTGCCAGCAGCTTAGACTTCCCCTCCTACGAGCAGTACTTC
clone size: .; V gene: TRBV19; J gene: TRBJ2-1; D gene: .; CDR3 protein: CASSLYNEQFF; CDR3 DNA: TGTGCCAGTAGTTTATACAATGAGCAGTTCTTC
clone size: .; V gene: TRBV7-9; J gene: TRBJ2-1; D gene: .; CDR3 protein: CASSWPGSNEQFF; CDR3 DNA: TGTGCCAGCAGCTGGCCTGGGAGCAATGAGCAGTTCTTC
clone size: .; V gene: TRBV3-1/TRBV3-2; J gene: TRBJ1-2; D gene: TRBD1; CDR3 protein: CASSLYHRGFSSGYTF; CDR3 DNA: TGTGCCAGCAGCCTTTACCACAGGGGTTTTTCTTCTGGCTACACCTTC
clone size: .; V gene: TRBV2; J gene: TRBJ2-2; D gene: TRBD1; CDR3 protein: CASRWTGGTGELFF; CDR3 DNA: TGTGCCAGCAGATGGACAGGGGGCACCGGGGAGCTGTTTTTT
clone size: .; V gene: TRBV18; J gene: TRBJ2-1; D gene: TRBD1; CDR3 protein: CASSRGQGRGNEQFF; CDR3 DNA: TGTGCCAGCTCACGCGGACAGGGAAGGGGCAATGAGCAGTTCTTC
clone size: .; V gene: TRBV10-3; J gene: TRBJ1-1; D gene: .; CDR3 protein: CAISEYGGSITEAFF; CDR3 DNA: TGTGCCATCAGTGAGTACGGCGGCAGCATAACGGAAGCTTTCTTT
clone size: .; V gene: TRBV18; J gene: TRBJ2-3; D gene: TRBD2; CDR3 protein: CASSPWTSGAAGDTQYF; CDR3 DNA: TGTGCCAGCTCACCATGGACTAGCGGGGCTGCAGGGGATACGCAGTATTTT
clone size: .; V gene: TRBV18; J gene: TRBJ1-4; D gene: .; CDR3 protein: CASSPSAGDGKLFF; CDR3 DNA: TGTGCCAGCTCACCGAGCGCCGGGGATGGAAAACTGTTTTTT
clone size: .; V gene: TRBV20-1; J gene: TRBJ1-4; D gene: .; CDR3 protein: CSASPRGIIEKLFF; CDR3 DNA: TGCAGTGCTAGTCCCCGGGGTATTATTGAAAAACTGTTTTTT
clone size: .; V gene: TRBV4-3; J gene: TRBJ2-1; D gene: .; CDR3 protein: CASSQEVGPRPNFLYNEQFF; CDR3 DNA: TGCGCCAGCAGCCAAGAGGTCGGGCCCAGGCCCAACTTCCTCTACAATGAGCAGTTCTTC
clone size: .; V gene: TRBV2; J gene: TRBJ1-1; D gene: TRBD1; CDR3 protein: CASGQGVGAFF; CDR3 DNA: TGTGCCAGCGGTCAGGGGGTCGGGGCTTTCTTT
clone size: .; V gene: TRBV7-2; J gene: TRBJ1-5; D gene: TRBD1; CDR3 protein: CASSWGQGLNQPQHF; CDR3 DNA: TGTGCCAGCAGCTGGGGACAGGGACTCAATCAGCCCCAGCATTTT
clone size: few; V gene: TRBV19; J gene: TRBJ1-2; D gene: .; CDR3 protein: CASGIQGVSGYGYTF; CDR3 DNA: TGTGCCAGCGGGATTCAAGGCGTCAGCGGCTATGGCTACACCTTC
clone size: .; V gene: TRBV7-9; J gene: TRBJ2-5; D gene: TRBD2; CDR3 protein: CASSLGGSVGETQYF; CDR3 DNA: TGTGCCAGCAGCTTAGGCGGGAGTGTGGGAGAGACCCAGTACTTC
clone size: once; V gene: TRBV7-2; J gene: TRBJ2-7; D gene: .; CDR3 protein: CASSPYLPGHSSYEQYF; CDR3 DNA: TGTGCCAGCAGCCCATACTTGCCGGGACACTCATCCTACGAGCAGTACTTC
clone size: .; V gene: TRBV15; J gene: TRBJ2-7; D gene: TRBD2; CDR3 protein: CATSFAGVAEQYF; CDR3 DNA: TGTGCCACCAGCTTTGCGGGAGTGGCCGAGCAGTACTTC
clone size: .; V gene: TRBV5-6; J gene: TRBJ2-7; D gene: TRBD1; CDR3 protein: CASSSPGQVGYEQYF; CDR3 DNA: TGTGCCAGCAGCTCGCCTGGACAGGTGGGCTACGAGCAGTACTTC
clone size: .; V gene: TRBV19; J gene: TRBJ2-2; D gene: .; CDR3 protein: CASTQSLPTGELFF; CDR3 DNA: TGTGCCAGCACACAGAGCCTGCCGACCGGGGAGCTGTTTTTT
clone size: .; V gene: TRBV14; J gene: TRBJ1-5; D gene: .; CDR3 protein: CASSPLEASNQPQHF; CDR3 DNA: TGTGCCAGCAGCCCATTGGAGGCTTCCAATCAGCCCCAGCATTTT
clone size: .; V gene: TRBV30; J gene: TRBJ1-1; D gene: .; CDR3 protein: CAWRDTGYTEAFF; CDR3 DNA: TGTGCCTGGAGGGATACAGGTTACACTGAAGCTTTCTTT
clone size: .; V gene: TRBV5-6; J gene: TRBJ2-3; D gene: TRBD1; CDR3 protein: CASSTGQGADTQYF; CDR3 DNA: TGTGCCAGCAGTACCGGACAGGGAGCAGATACGCAGTATTTT
clone size: once; V gene: TRBV3-1/TRBV3-2; J gene: TRBJ2-1; D gene: .; CDR3 protein: CASSQEGSNEQFF; CDR3 DNA: TGTGCCAGCAGCCAAGAGGGCAGCAATGAGCAGTTCTTC
clone size: .; V gene: TRBV24-1; J gene: TRBJ2-1; D gene: .; CDR3 protein: CATAGGNEQFF; CDR3 DNA: TGTGCCACCGCCGGGGGAAATGAGCAGTTCTTC
clone size: .; V gene: TRBV7-9; J gene: TRBJ1-1; D gene: .; CDR3 protein: CASSDTGSEAFF; CDR3 DNA: TGTGCCAGCAGCGATACAGGATCTGAAGCTTTCTTT
clone size: .; V gene: TRBV5-4; J gene: TRBJ2-3; D gene: TRBD2; CDR3 protein: CASSLAVQRGRIITDTQYF; CDR3 DNA: TGTGCCAGCAGCTTGGCGGTCCAGCGGGGGCGGATAATCACAGATACGCAGTATTTT
clone size: .; V gene: TRBV24-1; J gene: TRBJ2-2; D gene: TRBD1; CDR3 protein: CATRGQGARGELFF; CDR3 DNA: TGTGCCACCAGGGGACAGGGGGCCAGGGGGGAGCTGTTTTTT
clone size: .; V gene: TRBV6-5; J gene: TRBJ2-7; D gene: .; CDR3 protein: CASSYGPENYEQYF; CDR3 DNA: TGTGCCAGCAGTTATGGCCCGGAAAACTACGAGCAGTACTTC
clone size: .; V gene: TRBV9; J gene: TRBJ1-4; D gene: TRBD1; CDR3 protein: CASSPAGGLKEKLFF; CDR3 DNA: TGTGCCAGCAGCCCGGCAGGGGGTCTTAAAGAAAAACTGTTTTTT
clone size: .; V gene: TRBV3-1/TRBV3-2; J gene: TRBJ2-5; D gene: TRBD1; CDR3 protein: CASSHRTGQETQYF; CDR3 DNA: TGTGCCAGCAGCCACCGGACAGGCCAAGAGACCCAGTACTTC
clone size: .; V gene: TRBV3-1/TRBV3-2; J gene: TRBJ2-2; D gene: .; CDR3 protein: CASSRTNTGELFF; CDR3 DNA: TGTGCCAGCAGCCGAACGAACACCGGGGAGCTGTTTTTT
clone size: .; V gene: TRBV6-5; J gene: TRBJ2-1; D gene: TRBD2; CDR3 protein: CASRDAGTSGYEQFF; CDR3 DNA: TGTGCCAGCAGGGATGCCGGGACTAGCGGGTATGAGCAGTTCTTC
clone size: .; V gene: TRBV5-7; J gene: TRBJ2-7; D gene: .; CDR3 protein: CASSLGWRAPYEQYF; CDR3 DNA: TGTGCCAGCAGCTTGGGCTGGAGGGCCCCCTACGAGCAGTACTTC
clone size: .; V gene: TRBV5-6; J gene: TRBJ2-2; D gene: .; CDR3 protein: CASSLSLTNTGELFF; CDR3 DNA: TGTGCCAGCAGCTTAAGCCTAACGAACACCGGGGAGCTGTTTTTT
clone size: .; V gene: TRBV6-5; J gene: TRBJ1-1; D gene: TRBD1; CDR3 protein: CASSGGTGVEAFF; CDR3 DNA: TGTGCCAGCAGCGGGGGGACAGGGGTTGAAGCTTTCTTT
clone size: .; V gene: TRBV3-1/TRBV3-2; J gene: TRBJ1-6; D gene: .; CDR3 protein: CASANGGRSPLHF; CDR3 DNA: TGTGCCAGCGCCAATGGAGGACGATCACCCCTCCACTTT
clone size: .; V gene: TRBV6-5; J gene: TRBJ2-1; D gene: TRBD1; CDR3 protein: CASRGQAYNEQFF; CDR3 DNA: TGTGCCAGCAGGGGACAGGCCTACAATGAGCAGTTCTTC
clone size: .; V gene: TRBV15; J gene: TRBJ2-2; D gene: .; CDR3 protein: CATSPTNTGELFF; CDR3 DNA: TGTGCCACCAGTCCAACGAACACGGGGGAGCTGTTTTTT
clone size: .; V gene: TRBV5-8; J gene: TRBJ1-5; D gene: TRBD1; CDR3 protein: CASSAFTGTGRQPQHF; CDR3 DNA: TGTGCCAGCAGCGCCTTTACCGGGACAGGGAGGCAGCCCCAGCATTTT
clone size: .; V gene: TRBV5-6; J gene: TRBJ1-1; D gene: .; CDR3 protein: CASSPLQGNTEAFF; CDR3 DNA: TGTGCCAGCAGTCCTCTACAGGGGAACACTGAAGCTTTCTTT
clone size: .; V gene: TRBV10-3; J gene: TRBJ1-1; D gene: .; CDR3 protein: CAISESWSGTPEAFF; CDR3 DNA: TGTGCCATCAGTGAGTCGTGGAGTGGCACACCCGAAGCTTTCTTT
clone size: .; V gene: TRBV6-5; J gene: TRBJ2-7; D gene: .; CDR3 protein: CASSSIYEQYF; CDR3 DNA: TGTGCCAGCAGTTCCATCTACGAGCAGTACTTC
clone size: .; V gene: TRBV10-3; J gene: TRBJ2-1; D gene: TRBD1; CDR3 protein: CAISGGIERQGDPNEQFF; CDR3 DNA: TGTGCCATCAGTGGGGGGATCGAGCGGCAGGGGGACCCCAATGAGCAGTTCTTC
clone size: .; V gene: TRBV10-3; J gene: TRBJ2-3; D gene: TRBD2; CDR3 protein: CAISSLAGGTDTQYF; CDR3 DNA: TGTGCCATCAGCTCTCTAGCGGGGGGCACAGATACGCAGTATTTT
clone size: once; V gene: TRBV15; J gene: TRBJ1-2; D gene: .; CDR3 protein: CATSRDPGGYGYTF; CDR3 DNA: TGTGCCACCAGCAGAGATCCAGGCGGCTATGGCTACACCTTC
clone size: .; V gene: TRBV30; J gene: TRBJ2-7; D gene: TRBD1; CDR3 protein: CALLDRGLVEEQYF; CDR3 DNA: TGTGCCTTGCTCGACAGGGGGCTGGTGGAGGAGCAGTACTTC
clone size: once; V gene: TRBV24-1; J gene: TRBJ2-7; D gene: TRBD2; CDR3 protein: CATGLAGDNEQYF; CDR3 DNA: TGTGCCACCGGGTTAGCGGGAGATAACGAGCAGTACTTC
clone size: .; V gene: TRBV2; J gene: TRBJ2-5; D gene: .; CDR3 protein: CASSRERETQYF; CDR3 DNA: TGTGCCAGCAGCCGGGAGCGAGAGACCCAGTACTTC
clone size: once; V gene: TRBV7-9; J gene: TRBJ1-1; D gene: .; CDR3 protein: CASSLVTGREAFF; CDR3 DNA: TGTGCCAGCAGCTTAGTTACCGGCAGAGAAGCTTTCTTT
clone size: .; V gene: TRBV2; J gene: TRBJ1-2; D gene: .; CDR3 protein: CASSEVGGGTYGYTF; CDR3 DNA: TGTGCCAGCAGTGAAGTCGGAGGGGGGACCTATGGCTACACCTTC
clone size: .; V gene: TRBV30; J gene: TRBJ1-2; D gene: TRBD1; CDR3 protein: CAWSEDRGNYGYTF; CDR3 DNA: TGTGCCTGGAGTGAGGACAGGGGAAACTATGGCTACACCTTC
clone size: .; V gene: TRBV27; J gene: TRBJ2-7; D gene: TRBD2; CDR3 protein: CASRLAGGSGEQYF; CDR3 DNA: TGTGCCAGCCGCCTAGCGGGAGGGTCGGGCGAGCAGTACTTC
clone size: .; V gene: TRBV7-6; J gene: TRBJ2-7; D gene: .; CDR3 protein: CASSPAAPYEQYF; CDR3 DNA: TGTGCCAGCAGCCCCGCGGCTCCCTACGAGCAGTACTTC
clone size: .; V gene: TRBV5-4; J gene: TRBJ2-7; D gene: TRBD1; CDR3 protein: CASSLATGDEQYF; CDR3 DNA: TGTGCCAGCAGCTTAGCCACAGGGGACGAGCAGTACTTC
clone size: .; V gene: TRBV6-2/TRBV6-3; J gene: TRBJ1-1; D gene: .; CDR3 protein: CASSDLRGLGNTEAFF; CDR3 DNA: TGTGCCAGCAGTGACCTCCGGGGCCTTGGAAACACTGAAGCTTTCTTT